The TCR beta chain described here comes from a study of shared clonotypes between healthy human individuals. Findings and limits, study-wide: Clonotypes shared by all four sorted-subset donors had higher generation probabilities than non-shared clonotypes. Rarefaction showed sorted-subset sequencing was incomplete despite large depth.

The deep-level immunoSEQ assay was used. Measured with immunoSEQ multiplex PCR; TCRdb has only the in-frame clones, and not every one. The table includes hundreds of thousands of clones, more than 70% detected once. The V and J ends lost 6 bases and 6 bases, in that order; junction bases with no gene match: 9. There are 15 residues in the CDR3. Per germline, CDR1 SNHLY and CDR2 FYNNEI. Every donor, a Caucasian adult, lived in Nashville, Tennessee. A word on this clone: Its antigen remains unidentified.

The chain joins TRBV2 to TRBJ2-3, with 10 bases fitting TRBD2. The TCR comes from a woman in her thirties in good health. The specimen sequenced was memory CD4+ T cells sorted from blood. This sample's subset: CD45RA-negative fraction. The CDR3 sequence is CASRGTSARYDTQYF. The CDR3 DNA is TGTGCCAGCAGAGGGACTAGCGCGAGATACGATACGCAGTATTTT.